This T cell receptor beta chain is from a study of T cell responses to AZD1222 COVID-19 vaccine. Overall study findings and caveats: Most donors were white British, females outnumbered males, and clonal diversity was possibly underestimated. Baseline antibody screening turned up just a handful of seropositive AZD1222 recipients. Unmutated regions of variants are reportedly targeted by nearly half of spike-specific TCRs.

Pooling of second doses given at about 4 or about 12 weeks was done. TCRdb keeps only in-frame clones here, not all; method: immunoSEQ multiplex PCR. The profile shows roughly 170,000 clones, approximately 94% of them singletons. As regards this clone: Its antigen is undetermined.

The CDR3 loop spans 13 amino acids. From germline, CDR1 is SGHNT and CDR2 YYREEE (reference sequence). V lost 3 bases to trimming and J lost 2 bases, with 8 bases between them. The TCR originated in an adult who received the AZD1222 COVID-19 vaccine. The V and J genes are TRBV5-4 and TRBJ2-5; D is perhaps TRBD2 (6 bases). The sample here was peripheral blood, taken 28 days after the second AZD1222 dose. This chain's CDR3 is CASSYGGQETQYF. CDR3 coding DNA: TGTGCCAGCAGCTACGGGGGACAAGAGACCCAGTACTTC.